One and the same sample provided the 15 T cell receptor beta chains below, sequenced in a study of cytotoxic CD8 clonotypes in ibrutinib-treated CLL. Libraries were prepared by immunoSEQ multiplex PCR; TCRdb keeps only in-frame clonotypes and omits some of them. The table records 250,000 or so clones, 70% of them present only once. The input for sequencing was PBMCs, taken after 24 months of ibrutinib treatment. Receptors were obtained from a human donor with chronic lymphocytic leukemia.

This rearrangement joins TRBV2 to TRBJ2-7; tentative D call: TRBD1 (6 bases). The CDR3 contains 14 residues. Germline assignment: CDR1 SNHLY and CDR2 FYNNEI. V was cut by 6 bases and J by 4 bases, with 16 bases left in between. The chain's CDR3 is CASRKDSAFYEQYF. Here the CDR3 DNA reads TGTGCCAGCAGGAAGGACAGCGCGTTTTACGAGCAGTACTTC.

The rearrangement uses TRBV28 and TRBJ1-2; maybe TRBD1 (5 bases). The CDR3 contains 14 residues. Germline V gives CDR1 MDHEN, CDR2 SYDVKM. V shed 6 bases and J shed 6 bases, with 17 bases lying between them. CDR3 region: CASREVGVGDGYTF. The CDR3 DNA follows: TGTGCCAGCAGGGAGGTGGGGGTCGGTGATGGCTACACCTTC.

This chain connects TRBV9 to TRBJ2-1, with unresolved D. This CDR3 region has 12 residues. From germline, CDR1 is SGDLS and CDR2 YYNGEE. V was cut by 3 bases and J by 6 bases, with 7 bases left in between. The CDR3 protein is CASSGQANEQFF. The CDR3, as DNA: TGTGCCAGCAGCGGACAAGCCAATGAGCAGTTCTTC.

In its sample, this clone was seen a few times. The chain uses TRBV5-1 and TRBJ2-6; no firm D call. V was shortened by 0 bases and J by 0 bases, with 7 bases between the two germline ends. Germline CDR1 SGHRS, CDR2 YFSETQ. CDR3 length equals 16 residues. CDR3 DNA: TGCGCCAGCAGCTTGGAACCGCGCTCTGGGGCCAACGTCCTGACTTTC. The encoded protein is CASSLEPRSGANVLTF.

CDR3 sequence (DNA): TGTGCCAGCAGCCAGATAGCGGGAGTGGGCACAGATACGCAGTATTTT. It yields the protein CASSQIAGVGTDTQYF. V and J are TRBV4-2 and TRBJ2-3; 9 bases are a match to TRBD2. V trimming: 3 bases; J trimming: 1 base; junction bases outside the gene matches: 5. Per the germline V gene, CDR1 is LGHNA and CDR2 is YNFKEQ. The CDR3 has 16 amino acids.

This chain uses TRBV9 with TRBJ2-1; the D gene is possibly TRBD2 (9 bases). From germline, CDR1 is SGDLS and CDR2 YYNGEE. Trimming took 3 bases from V and 3 from J, leaving 28 bases between them. This CDR3 has 20 amino acids. The CDR3: CASSGNRDRWLAGHYNEQFF. The CDR3 DNA is TGTGCCAGCAGCGGAAACCGGGACAGGTGGCTAGCGGGACACTACAATGAGCAGTTCTTC.

This chain uses TRBV5-4 with TRBJ2-7; 10 bases map to TRBD2. CDR1 SGHNT and CDR2 YYREEE come from the germline V gene (reference sequence). This CDR3 is 14 amino acids long. J lost 7 bases, V lost 4 bases, and 8 bases had no gene match. Here the CDR3 DNA reads TGTGCCAGCAGCCTTCGGACTAGCGGATTGGAGCAGTACTTC. Its protein is CASSLRTSGLEQYF.

The chain is built from TRBV7-3 and TRBJ2-3; TRBD1 is a possible D gene (6 bases). Trimming removed 3 bases at V and 0 bases at J, with 13 bases between. This CDR3 is 16 amino acids long. Germline CDR1 SGHTA, CDR2 FQGTGA. CDR3 amino acids: CASSFGQTFSTDTQYF. In DNA, the CDR3 is TGTGCCAGCAGCTTCGGACAGACCTTTAGCACAGATACGCAGTATTTT.

The chain uses TRBV28 and TRBJ1-4; TRBD1 is a possible D gene (6 bases). The CDR3 is made up of 14 amino acids. Germline lookup yields CDR1 MDHEN and CDR2 SYDVKM. Trimming removed 5 bases at V and 4 bases at J, with 11 bases between. The CDR3 DNA reads as TGTGCCAGCAGTCCTGGACAGATTAATGAAAAACTGTTTTTT. This translates into CASSPGQINEKLFF.

The chain joins TRBV7-2 to TRBJ2-1; the match to TRBD2 covers 7 bases. CDR1 and CDR2 from the germline V gene are SGHTA and FQGNSA. There are 15 residues in the CDR3. V dropped 4 bases and J dropped 8; count of bases not matched to a gene: 11. The CDR3 DNA sequence: TGTGCCAGCAGCTACAGGTCGGGAGGAACCGATGAGCAGTTCTTC. Encoded protein: CASSYRSGGTDEQFF.

CDR3 DNA: TGTGCCAGCAGCGTAGCTAAATTAGCCTTCACAGATACGCAGTATTTT. It specifies CASSVAKLAFTDTQYF. V and J are TRBV9 and TRBJ2-3; no firm D call. V was trimmed by 0 bases and J by 2 bases, leaving 13 bases between them. From germline, CDR1 is SGDLS and CDR2 YYNGEE. The CDR3 runs to 16 residues. The variable domain in full, completed from reference TRBV9 and TRBJ2-3, reads DSGVTQTPKHLITATGQRVTLRCSPRSGDLSVYWYQQSLDQGLQFLIQYYNGEERAKGNILERFSAQQFPDLHSELNLSSLELGDSALYFCASSVAKLAFTDTQYFGPGTRLTVL.

This rearrangement joins TRBV4-3 to TRBJ2-1, with TRBD2 identical over 10 bases. The CDR3 spans 15 residues. J gave up 8 bases and V 4 bases, and 8 bases lay outside the gene matches. CDR1 and CDR2 (germline): LGHNA, YSLEER. The CDR3 protein is CASSRASGSGHEQFF. In nucleotides, the CDR3 is TGCGCCAGCAGCCGGGCTAGCGGGAGTGGGCATGAGCAGTTCTTC.

This clone was observed a few times. The gene calls are TRBV5-1 and TRBJ2-1; TRBD2 matches 16 bases. V was clipped by 4 bases and J by 9 bases; unmatched bases: 7. Per germline, CDR1 SGHRS and CDR2 YFSETQ. The CDR3 runs 16 residues. The CDR3 region has the DNA TGCGCCAGCAGCCCGGGACTAGCGGGAGGGCCGAGTGAGCAGTTCTTC. Residues: CASSPGLAGGPSEQFF.

This clone appeared once. This chain joins TRBV19 and TRBJ2-2, with a possible D match to TRBD2 (6 bases). The CDR3 spans 14 residues. Per the germline V gene, CDR1 is LNHDA and CDR2 is SQIVND (reference sequence). Trimming pared 7 bases from V and 4 bases from J, leaving 13 bases between. The DNA for the CDR3 is TGTGCCAGTAAGGGGTTGGAGGGCACCGGGGAGCTGTTTTTT. The encoded protein is CASKGLEGTGELFF.

This clone was seen only once. The chain uses TRBV2 and TRBJ2-3; 7 positions agree with TRBD2. With V trimmed by 7 bases and J by 3 bases, 10 bases remained unmatched. The germline V gene encodes CDR1 SNHLY and CDR2 FYNNEI. The CDR3 runs to 15 residues. CDR3 protein: CASIIAGVPTDTQYF. As DNA, the CDR3 is TGTGCCAGCATCATCGCGGGGGTTCCGACAGATACGCAGTATTTT.